The next 23 T cell receptor beta chains were all read from a single sample in a study of blood T cell repertoires in COVID-19. The data were produced by immunoSEQ multiplex PCR, yet TCRdb's version contains in-frame clones alone and is incomplete. This table holds approximately 200,000 clones, roughly 84% found once. The sequencing input was peripheral blood. The receptors were gathered from a middle-aged man with active or convalescent COVID-19.

The J gene is TRBJ1-1, the V gene TRBV5-1, with TRBD1 matching over 7 bases. Trimming cost V 2 bases and J 0 bases; bases outside gene matches: 1. The CDR3 length is 14 residues. The germline V gene has CDR1 SGHRS and CDR2 YFSETQ. CDR3 region: CASSLGTVNTEAFF. The CDR3 nucleotides are TGCGCCAGCAGCTTAGGGACAGTGAACACTGAAGCTTTCTTT.

The chain joins TRBV14 to TRBJ2-5; unclear D gene. The CDR3 spans 13 residues. Trimming removed 0 bases at V and 9 bases at J, with 11 bases between. CDR1 and CDR2 (germline): SGHDN, FVKESK. CDR3 nucleotide sequence: TGTGCCAGCAGCCAAGATCTGGGCAGCCCCCAGTACTTC. Its translation: CASSQDLGSPQYF.

The table lists this clone with a few counts. J is TRBJ1-5 and V is TRBV19; no clear D. Trimming stripped 9 bases from V and 0 bases from J, with 6 bases between. The CDR3 consists of 12 residues. Germline-derived CDR1 and CDR2 are LNHDA and SQIVND (reference sequence). CDR3 region: CASHHSNQPQHF. The CDR3 DNA follows: TGTGCCAGCCATCATAGCAATCAGCCCCAGCATTTT.

The chain couples TRBV7-3 to TRBJ2-2, with 8 bases identical to TRBD1. The trim removed 3 bases at V and 6 bases at J, leaving 3 bases unmatched. CDR3 length equals 14 residues. CDR1 and CDR2 (germline): SGHTA, FQGTGA. Here the CDR3 reads CASSFDRGPGELFF. CDR3 DNA: TGTGCCAGCAGCTTCGACAGGGGCCCCGGGGAGCTGTTTTTT.

The chain carries TRBV19 and TRBJ2-7; D is ambiguous. Germline values: CDR1 LNHDA, CDR2 SQIVND (reference sequence). V was cut by 2 bases and J by 3 bases, with 11 bases left in between. The CDR3 totals 14 residues. Here the CDR3 reads CASSIWRGGYEQYF. The CDR3, as DNA: TGTGCCAGTAGTATATGGCGCGGTGGCTACGAGCAGTACTTC.

The V call is TRBV19, the J call TRBJ1-1; TRBD1 matches 8 bases. V gave up 1 base and J gave up 1 base; unmatched junction bases: 5. CDR3 length: 16 residues. From germline, CDR1 is LNHDA and CDR2 SQIVND (reference sequence). The CDR3 coding sequence is TGTGCCAGTAGTATAGGCCAGGGGGCGTCGAACACTGAAGCTTTCTTT. Protein: CASSIGQGASNTEAFF.

This clone came up many times. CDR3 sequence reads: CASSLASYEQYF. The CDR3 DNA is TGTGCCAGCAGTCTAGCCTCCTACGAGCAGTACTTC. This chain joins TRBV6-2 or TRBV6-3 and TRBJ2-7; possible D gene TRBD2, 5 bases. Germline CDR1 MNHEY, CDR2 SVGEGT. V was shortened by 5 bases and J by 0 bases, with 5 bases between the two germline ends. The length of the CDR3 is 12 residues.

The genes are TRBV11-2 and TRBJ1-1; 8 positions agree with TRBD1. Germline-derived CDR1 and CDR2 are SGHAT and FQNNGV. This CDR3 is built from 16 residues. V dropped 1 base and J dropped 4; count of bases not matched to a gene: 8. In DNA, the CDR3 is TGTGCCAGCAGCTTAGGCAGGGGGCGAGTTTTCACTGAAGCTTTCTTT. It is translated as CASSLGRGRVFTEAFF. The complete variable domain, with remaining parts taken from reference TRBV11-2 and TRBJ1-1, reads EAGVAQSPRYKIIEKRQSVAFWCNPISGHATLYWYQQILGQGPKLLIQFQNNGVVDDSQLPKDRFSAERLKGVDSTLKIQPAKLEDSAVYLCASSLGRGRVFTEAFFGQGTRLTVV.

This chain connects TRBV6-1 to TRBJ1-2, with 10 bases that match TRBD1. Germline CDR1 MNHNS, CDR2 SASEGT. CDR3 length: 18 residues. The ends lost 2 bases at V and 7 bases at J; junction bases unmatched: 16. In DNA form, the CDR3 reads TGTGCCAGCAGTGAAACCCATTCTGCCGGGACAGGGGAGAGTGGCTACACCTTC. Translation gives CASSETHSAGTGESGYTF.

The V call is TRBV6-5, the J call TRBJ2-3; D possibly corresponds to TRBD2 (5 bases). Trimming removed 7 bases at V and 0 bases at J, with 5 bases between. Germline V lookup: CDR1 MNHEY, CDR2 SVGAGI. CDR3 length: 12 amino acids. The CDR3 spells CASTGSTDTQYF. For the CDR3, the DNA is TGTGCCAGCACGGGAAGCACAGATACGCAGTATTTT.

The genes are TRBV12-3 or TRBV12-4 and TRBJ2-1; D remains ambiguous. The CDR3 sequence is 13 residues long. The germline V and J ends were trimmed by 2 bases and 3 bases, with 5 bases remaining between them. The CDR3: CASSLLYYNEQFF. In DNA, the CDR3 is TGTGCCAGCAGTTTACTGTACTACAATGAGCAGTTCTTC.

The chain has TRBV4-2 and TRBJ2-1; the match to TRBD2 covers 8 bases. Germline assignment: CDR1 LGHNA and CDR2 YNFKEQ. J gave up 5 bases and V 0 bases, and 9 bases lay outside the gene matches. The CDR3 is 17 amino acids. The CDR3 loop reads CASSQDHRLAGHNEQFF. CDR3 nucleotides: TGTGCCAGCAGCCAAGATCATCGGCTAGCGGGCCACAATGAGCAGTTCTTC.

This rearrangement joins TRBV7-3 to TRBJ1-1; 9 positions match TRBD1. J gave up 6 bases and V 5 bases, and 4 bases lay outside the gene matches. The CDR3 extends over 13 amino acids. The germline CDR1 and CDR2 sequences are SGHTA and FQGTGA. The CDR3 here is CASSAGQGAEAFF. The CDR3 nucleotides read TGTGCCAGCAGCGCGGGACAGGGTGCTGAAGCTTTCTTT.

V and J are TRBV7-9 and TRBJ1-6; TRBD1 matches 9 bases. CDR3 size: 14 residues. Per germline, CDR1 SEHNR and CDR2 FQNEAQ (reference sequence). V shed 4 bases and J 11 bases; nucleotides not matched to a gene: 6. In DNA form, the CDR3 reads TGTGCCAGCAGCTGGGGGGACAGGGCGCCACCCCTCCACTTT. Protein sequence: CASSWGDRAPPLHF.

The chain recombines TRBV5-6 with TRBJ2-3; D may be TRBD1 (6 bases). Germline V gene sequence: CDR1 SGHDT, CDR2 YYEEEE. CDR3 length: 13 amino acids. V lost 5 bases, J lost 1 base, and 8 bases lay in between. The CDR3 sequence: CASRRQGTDTQYF. The CDR3 region has the DNA TGTGCCAGCAGAAGACAGGGCACAGATACGCAGTATTTT.

The rearrangement links TRBV7-9 to TRBJ2-3, with 8 bases lining up with TRBD1. The germline gives CDR1 SEHNR, CDR2 FQNEAQ (reference sequence). V was pared by 7 bases and J by 4 bases, with 10 bases of the junction left unmatched. The CDR3 length is 15 residues. The CDR3 loop reads CASIFQDRAPDTQYF. The CDR3 DNA reads TGTGCCAGCATATTTCAGGACAGGGCGCCAGATACGCAGTATTTT. The complete variable domain, with remaining parts taken from reference TRBV7-9 and TRBJ2-3, reads DTGVSQNPRHKITKRGQNVTFRCDPISEHNRLYWYRQTLGQGPEFLTYFQNEAQLEKSRLLSDRFSAERPKGSFSTLEIQRTEQGDSAMYLCASIFQDRAPDTQYFGPGTRLTVL.

The V and J genes are TRBV6-1 and TRBJ1-1; 7 nucleotides align to TRBD1. CDR1 is MNHNS and CDR2 is SASEGT in the germline V gene. Trimming took 4 bases from V and 0 from J; bases not matched to a gene: 8. The CDR3 loop spans 16 amino acids. The CDR3 coding sequence is TGTGCCAGCAGTGTGACAGGGTCATGGATGAACACTGAAGCTTTCTTT. This sequence encodes CASSVTGSWMNTEAFF.

CDR3 sequence: CASSAGQGVSNEKLFF. CDR3 in DNA: TGTGCCAGCAGTGCAGGACAGGGGGTCAGTAATGAAAAACTGTTTTTT. The J gene is TRBJ1-4, the V gene TRBV25-1, with 10 bases fitting TRBD1. This CDR3 spans 16 amino acids. Per germline, CDR1 MGHDK and CDR2 SYGVNS. With 4 bases clipped from V and 4 bases from J, the junction kept 6 bases outside the gene matches.

The chain uses TRBV4-1 and TRBJ2-7, with 8 bases fitting TRBD2. V lost 5 bases to trimming and J lost 0 bases; unmatched junction nucleotides: 12. The CDR3 contains 17 residues. Germline lookup yields CDR1 MGHRA and CDR2 YSYEKL. The CDR3 DNA reads as TGCGCCAGCAGCTCACAACAAGCGGGAGTTACCTCCTACGAGCAGTACTTC. It encodes CASSSQQAGVTSYEQYF.

The chain carries TRBV7-9 and TRBJ1-5; 7 nucleotides match TRBD1. CDR3 length equals 16 residues. Germline CDR1 SEHNR, CDR2 FQNEAQ (reference sequence). After removal of 5 bases from V and 0 bases from J, the junction contained 7 bases not matched to a gene. Here the CDR3 reads CASSTGVTDSNQPQHF. Written as DNA, the CDR3 is TGTGCCAGCAGCACAGGGGTCACCGATAGCAATCAGCCCCAGCATTTT.

V and J are TRBV7-9 and TRBJ1-2; 8 nucleotides line up with TRBD1. The CDR3 is made up of 15 amino acids. Germline loops: CDR1 SEHNR, CDR2 FQNEAQ (reference sequence). Germline trimming cut 4 bases from V and 8 bases from J; bases unmatched to any gene: 12. DNA for the CDR3: TGTGCCAGCAGCTCACCGGGGACAGGCTTGGAGGGCTACACCTTC. Encoded protein: CASSSPGTGLEGYTF.

J is TRBJ2-3 and V is TRBV19; 9 nucleotides agree with TRBD1. The CDR3 contains 14 residues. Germline CDR1 is LNHDA and CDR2 is SQIVND (reference sequence). With V trimmed by 6 bases and J by 5 bases, 6 bases remained unmatched. For the CDR3, the DNA is TGTGCCAGTAGAGATACAGGGGGCGGAGATACGCAGTATTTT. Protein sequence: CASRDTGGGDTQYF. The whole variable domain, filled in from reference TRBV19 and TRBJ2-3, reads DGGITQSPKYLFRKEGQNVTLSCEQNLNHDAMYWYRQDPGQGLRLIYYSQIVNDFQKGDIAEGYSVSREKKESFPLTVTSAQKNPTAFYLCASRDTGGGDTQYFGPGTRLTVL.

This clone was recorded a few times. V and J are TRBV28 and TRBJ2-3, with D tentatively TRBD2 (6 bases). The germline V gene encodes CDR1 MDHEN and CDR2 SYDVKM. V lost 2 bases, J lost 0 bases, and 6 bases lay in between. The CDR3 has 14 amino acids. In nucleotides, the CDR3 is TGTGCCAGCAGTTTAGGGACTAGCACAGATACGCAGTATTTT. Translated, it gives CASSLGTSTDTQYF.